This is a list of T cell receptor beta chains from one sample in a study of PD-1 blockade in classical Hodgkin lymphoma. Sequencing was performed with immunoSEQ multiplex PCR; in TCRdb, only in-frame clones are kept and a portion is missing. Here the sample spans more than 55,000 clones, roughly 91% being singletons. This specimen consisted of peripheral blood mononuclear cells (PBMCs), obtained before the second cycle of nivolumab. These receptors all stem from a human donor with classical Hodgkin lymphoma. Each CDR3 is given with its conserved first and last residue. A D gene is named only where the DNA matches it firmly. Some rows have no size entry. The others give once, few or many, or a class for an expanded clone.

clone_size	v_call	j_call	d_call	cdr3_nt	cdr3_aa
-	TRBV5-1	TRBJ1-1	-	TGCGCCAGCAGCATAGGACAGTATACTGAAGCTTTCTTT	CASSIGQYTEAFF
-	TRBV29-1	TRBJ2-7	-	TGCAGCGTTGATGTGGGGGGAGGCTACGAGCAGTACTTC	CSVDVGGGYEQYF
-	TRBV20-1	TRBJ2-7	-	TGCAGTGTTCAGGGAGATCGGGAGCAGTACTTC	CSVQGDREQYF
-	TRBV5-1	TRBJ2-6	-	TGCGCCAGCAGTCGGGGCGACTCTGGGGCCAACGTCCTGACTTTC	CASSRGDSGANVLTF
once	TRBV28	TRBJ2-7	-	TGTGCCAGCAGTCCTATGGTGGACGAGCAGTACTTC	CASSPMVDEQYF
-	TRBV28	TRBJ1-5	-	TGTGCCAGCAGTTTAAGTAACAATCAGCCCCAGCATTTT	CASSLSNNQPQHF
-	TRBV30	TRBJ2-2	-	TGTGCCTGGTCGTTCGGGGCGAACACCGGGGAGCTGTTTTTT	CAWSFGANTGELFF
once	TRBV7-2	TRBJ2-5	-	TGTGCCAGCAGCTTATTCCTTACACGGGCAGGGGCAGGGGAGACCCAGTACTTC	CASSLFLTRAGAGETQYF
-	TRBV29-1	TRBJ2-6	-	TGCAGCGTTGGCCGGGACGGGGCCAACGTCCTGACTTTC	CSVGRDGANVLTF
-	TRBV6-5	TRBJ1-1	-	TGTGCCAGCAGTCCCTACAGGGTGAACACTGAAGCTTTCTTT	CASSPYRVNTEAFF
-	TRBV7-2	TRBJ1-4	-	TGTGCCAGCAGCCTGGGCGGCAGCCCCAATGAAAAACTGTTTTTT	CASSLGGSPNEKLFF
-	TRBV5-1	TRBJ2-5	-	TGCGCCAGCAGCTTTGAGGGGCTTAGGGAGACCCAGTACTTC	CASSFEGLRETQYF
-	TRBV6-1	TRBJ1-5	-	TGTGCCAGCAGTCAAGATAATCAGCCCCAGCATTTT	CASSQDNQPQHF
few	TRBV5-1	TRBJ2-1	-	TGCGCCAGCAGCTCGCAGAGCTCCTACAATGAGCAGTTCTTC	CASSSQSSYNEQFF
-	TRBV5-1	TRBJ2-7	TRBD2	TGCGCCAGCAGCTTGATCGGGGGGGCCTCTAGCGAGCAGTACTTC	CASSLIGGASSEQYF
-	TRBV5-1	TRBJ2-5	TRBD1	TGCGCCAGCAGCTTGCAGGGGGAGGAGACCCAGTACTTC	CASSLQGEETQYF
once	TRBV27	TRBJ1-4	-	TGTGCCAGCATGAGGAGGTTGGGGGGCCGTGCAACTAATGAAAAACTGTTTTTT	CASMRRLGGRATNEKLFF